This T cell receptor (beta chain) appears in the sequencing data of a study of T cell repertoires in cytomegalovirus infection. This clonotype was counted a few times. The antigen is unknown. Study results and caveats: Identification of carriers of CMV plus the relevant HLA was achieved through cumulative public TCR beta family frequency.

The germline CDR1 and CDR2 sequences are SGHVS and FNYEAQ. J lost 8 bases, V lost 2 bases, and 4 bases had no gene match. The CDR3 spans 15 residues. MiXCR, applied by TCRdb to the reads, yields one record per CDR3 protein. This table has approximately 910,000 distinct CDR3 sequences, roughly 30% appearing once. Sequencing used cultured CD8+ T cells from PBMCs, obtained from culture after CMV antigen stimulation. This receptor was taken from a human donor in good health (CMV status not recorded). Some clones in this sample may be carry-over from other donors' samples. The V call is TRBV7-6, the J call TRBJ2-1, with 12 bases lining up with TRBD1. CDR3 protein: CASSLRDRGHHEQFF. The CDR3 bases are TGTGCCAGCAGCTTAAGGGACAGGGGGCATCATGAGCAGTTCTTC.